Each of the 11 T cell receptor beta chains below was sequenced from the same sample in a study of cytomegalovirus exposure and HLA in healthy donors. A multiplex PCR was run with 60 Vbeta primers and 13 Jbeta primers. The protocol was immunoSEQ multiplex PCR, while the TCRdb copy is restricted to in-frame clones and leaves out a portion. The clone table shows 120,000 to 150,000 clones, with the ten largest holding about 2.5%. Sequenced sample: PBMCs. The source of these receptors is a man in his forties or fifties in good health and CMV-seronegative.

The CDR3 DNA is TGTGCCAGCAGTTTGACAGGGCCTAATGAAAAACTGTTTTTT. As protein: CASSLTGPNEKLFF. J is TRBJ1-4 and V is TRBV6-5, with 7 bases identical to TRBD1. V lost 4 bases and J lost 3; bases outside the gene matches: 2. Germline assignment: CDR1 MNHEY and CDR2 SVGAGI. The CDR3 is 14 amino acids.

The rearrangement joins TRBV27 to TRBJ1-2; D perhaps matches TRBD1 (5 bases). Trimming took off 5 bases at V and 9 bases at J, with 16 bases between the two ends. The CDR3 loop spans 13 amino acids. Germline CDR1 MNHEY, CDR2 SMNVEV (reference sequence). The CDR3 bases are TGTGCCAGCAGTCCCCCGGGACTTTGGAGCTACACCTTC. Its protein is CASSPPGLWSYTF.

The CDR3 here is CASGKGTSGAYEQYF. In DNA, the CDR3 is TGTGCCAGCGGCAAAGGGACTAGCGGGGCCTACGAGCAGTACTTC. V and J are TRBV9 and TRBJ2-7; 13 positions match TRBD2. Germline values: CDR1 SGDLS, CDR2 YYNGEE. The CDR3 is made up of 15 amino acids. V lost 7 bases, J lost 2 bases, and 6 bases stayed unmatched.

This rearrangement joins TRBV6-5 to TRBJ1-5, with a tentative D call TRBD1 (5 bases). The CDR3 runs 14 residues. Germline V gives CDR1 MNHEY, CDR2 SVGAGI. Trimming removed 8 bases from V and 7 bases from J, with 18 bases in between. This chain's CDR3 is CASSQGAGRQPQHF. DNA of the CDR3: TGTGCCAGCTCCCAAGGGGCAGGGCGCCAGCCCCAGCATTTT.

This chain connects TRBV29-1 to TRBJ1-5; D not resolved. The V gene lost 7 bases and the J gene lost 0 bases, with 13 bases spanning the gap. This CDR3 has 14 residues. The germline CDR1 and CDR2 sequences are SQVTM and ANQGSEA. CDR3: CSGGVPCSNQPQHF. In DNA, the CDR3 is TGCAGCGGAGGAGTACCTTGTAGCAATCAGCCCCAGCATTTT. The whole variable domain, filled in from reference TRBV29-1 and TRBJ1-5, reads SAVISQKPSRDICQRGTSLTIQCQVDSQVTMMFWYRQQPGQSLTLIATANQGSEATYESGFVIDKFPISRPNLTFSTLTVSNMSPEDSSIYLCSGGVPCSNQPQHFGDGTRLSIL.

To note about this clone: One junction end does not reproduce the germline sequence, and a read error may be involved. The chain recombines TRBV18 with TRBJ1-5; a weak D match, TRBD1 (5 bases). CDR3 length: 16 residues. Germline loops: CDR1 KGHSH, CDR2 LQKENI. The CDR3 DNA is TGTGCCAGCTCACCATTCCGCGGGGGAGAAAATCATCCCCAGCATTTT. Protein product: CASSPFRGGENHPQHF.

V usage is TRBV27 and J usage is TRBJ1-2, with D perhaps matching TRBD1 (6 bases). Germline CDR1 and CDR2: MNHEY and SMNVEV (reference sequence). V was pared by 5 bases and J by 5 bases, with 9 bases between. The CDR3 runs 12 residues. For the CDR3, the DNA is TGTGCCAGCAGTCAACAGGGATATGGCTACACCTTC. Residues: CASSQQGYGYTF.

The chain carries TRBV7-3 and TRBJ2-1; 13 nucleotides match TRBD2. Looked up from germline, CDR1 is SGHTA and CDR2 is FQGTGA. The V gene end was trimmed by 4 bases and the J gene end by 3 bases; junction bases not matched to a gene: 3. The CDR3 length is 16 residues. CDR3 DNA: TGTGCCAGCAGCTCCTGGACTAGCGGGGGCTACAATGAGCAGTTCTTC. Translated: CASSSWTSGGYNEQFF.

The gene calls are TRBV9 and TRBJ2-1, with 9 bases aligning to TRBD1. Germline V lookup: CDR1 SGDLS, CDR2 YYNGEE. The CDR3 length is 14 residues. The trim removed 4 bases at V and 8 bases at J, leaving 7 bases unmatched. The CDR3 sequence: CASSPRTGVDEQFF. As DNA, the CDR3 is TGTGCCAGCAGCCCCCGGACAGGGGTCGATGAGCAGTTCTTC.

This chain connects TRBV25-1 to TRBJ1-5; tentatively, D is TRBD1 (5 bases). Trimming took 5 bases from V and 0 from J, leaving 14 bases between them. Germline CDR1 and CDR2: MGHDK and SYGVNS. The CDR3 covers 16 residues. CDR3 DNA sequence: TGTGCCAGCAGTCTCCCCCCCGGACATAGCAATCAGCCCCAGCATTTT. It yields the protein CASSLPPGHSNQPQHF.

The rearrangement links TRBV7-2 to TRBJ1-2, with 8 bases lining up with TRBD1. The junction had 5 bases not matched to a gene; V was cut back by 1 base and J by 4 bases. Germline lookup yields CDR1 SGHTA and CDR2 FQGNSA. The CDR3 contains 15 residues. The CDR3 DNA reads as TGTGCCAGCAGCTTAGTTTGGACAGGGATCTATGGCTACACCTTC. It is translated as CASSLVWTGIYGYTF.